This is a list of T cell receptor beta chains from one sample in a study of regulatory T cells in long-lasting Graves disease. One entry per CDR3 protein, called by TCRdb with MiXCR from the multiplex PCR reads. This repertoire shows fewer than 450,000 distinct CDR3 sequences, around 20% found once; its top ten account for roughly 20%. The source was peripheral blood mononuclear cells (PBMCs), collected when the disease was refractory, from a patient treated with antithyroid drugs. Source of these receptors: a female donor with Graves disease. Each CDR3 is given with its conserved first and last residue. The order of the fields is clone size, V gene, J gene, D gene, CDR3 length, CDR3 DNA, CDR3 protein. The D gene is left open where the match is weak. Rows give clone size only sometimes, using once, few, many, or a class for an expanded clone.

size: many
V: TRBV20-1
J: TRBJ1-2
D: TRBD1
length: 14
DNA: TGCAGTGCTAGAGCCGGGACAGGGAACTATGGCTACACCTTC
CDR3: CSARAGTGNYGYTF

size: many
V: TRBV7-2
J: TRBJ1-4
D: .
length: 13
DNA: TGTGCCAGCAGCTTGCGGGTTTGGGAAAAACTGTTTTTT
CDR3: CASSLRVWEKLFF

size: .
V: TRBV20-1
J: TRBJ1-2
D: TRBD1
length: 14
DNA: TGCAGTGCTACCCGGGACAGTGTAGGGTATGGCTACACCTTC
CDR3: CSATRDSVGYGYTF

size: few
V: TRBV30
J: TRBJ2-7
D: TRBD2
length: 14
DNA: TGTGCAGGGAGGAGAGCAGCGGGAGACTACGAGCAGTACTTC
CDR3: CAGRRAAGDYEQYF

size: few
V: TRBV28
J: TRBJ2-1
D: TRBD2
length: 15
DNA: TGTGCCAGCAGTCCCTCCCAGCGGGAGGCGGATGAGCAGTTCTTC
CDR3: CASSPSQREADEQFF

size: .
V: TRBV5-4
J: TRBJ2-5
D: TRBD2
length: 16
DNA: TGTGCCAGCAGCTTGATCCGGGAGGCTAACCAAGAGACCCAGTACTTC
CDR3: CASSLIREANQETQYF

size: .
V: TRBV12-5
J: TRBJ1-5
D: TRBD1
length: 14
DNA: TGTGCTAGTGGTTTGGACAGGGGAAATCAGCCCCAGCATTTT
CDR3: CASGLDRGNQPQHF

size: .
V: TRBV12-3/TRBV12-4
J: TRBJ1-1
D: .
length: 13
DNA: TGTGCCAGCAGGTACAGGACGTACACTGAAGCTTTCTTT
CDR3: CASRYRTYTEAFF

size: many
V: TRBV11-2
J: TRBJ2-7
D: .
length: 15
DNA: TGTGCCAGCAGCTTAGAAGTAGGACGATACTACGAGCAGTACTTC
CDR3: CASSLEVGRYYEQYF

size: few
V: TRBV7-3
J: TRBJ2-7
D: .
length: 16
DNA: TGTGCCAGCACCGAAAGAGAAGGAGGGGTTCCCTACGAGCAGTACTTC
CDR3: CASTEREGGVPYEQYF

size: .
V: TRBV27
J: TRBJ1-1
D: TRBD1
length: 16
DNA: TGTGCCAGCAGTGTCCGGGACAGGCCATTGAACACTGAAGCTTTCTTT
CDR3: CASSVRDRPLNTEAFF

size: .
V: TRBV6-1
J: TRBJ1-5
D: .
length: 14
DNA: TGTGCCAGCAGCTTCACACCTAGCAATCAGCCCCAGCATTTT
CDR3: CASSFTPSNQPQHF

size: .
V: TRBV30
J: TRBJ2-7
D: .
length: 15
DNA: TGTGCCTGGAGTGATGTTGGGCTTGTACCCTACGAGCAGTACTTC
CDR3: CAWSDVGLVPYEQYF

size: many
V: TRBV12-3/TRBV12-4
J: TRBJ2-7
D: .
length: 13
DNA: TGTGCCAGCAGTTTTACGGGAGTGGGCGAGCAGTACTTC
CDR3: CASSFTGVGEQYF

size: many
V: TRBV28
J: TRBJ2-6
D: .
length: 15
DNA: TGTGCCAGCGGTGGGGCCCCCGGTGTTACCAACGTCCTGACTTTC
CDR3: CASGGAPGVTNVLTF

size: .
V: TRBV7-6
J: TRBJ2-5
D: .
length: 14
DNA: TGTGCCAGCAGCTTAGGGGCAGACCAAGGGACCCAGTACTTC
CDR3: CASSLGADQGTQYF

size: .
V: TRBV12-5
J: TRBJ1-1
D: .
length: 11
DNA: TGTGCTAGTGGTTTGGAAACTGAAGCTTTCTTT
CDR3: CASGLETEAFF

size: .
V: TRBV19
J: TRBJ2-7
D: TRBD1
length: 14
DNA: TGTGCCAGTAGTATTGATAAGACAGGGCGGGAGCAGTACTTC
CDR3: CASSIDKTGREQYF

size: many
V: TRBV28
J: TRBJ2-5
D: TRBD2
length: 16
DNA: TGTGCCAGCAGTTCCAGCGGGAGGGCCCGGGGAGAGACCCAGTACTTC
CDR3: CASSSSGRARGETQYF

size: few
V: TRBV7-2
J: TRBJ2-7
D: .
length: 14
DNA: TGTGCCAGCAGCTTCCCAGGGGGGTCCTACGAGCAGTACTTC
CDR3: CASSFPGGSYEQYF

size: .
V: TRBV19
J: TRBJ1-1
D: .
length: 14
DNA: TGTGCCAGTACTCCCCCGGGCCCGAACACTGAAGCTTTCTTT
CDR3: CASTPPGPNTEAFF

size: few
V: TRBV6-9
J: TRBJ2-7
D: TRBD1
length: 15
DNA: TGTGCCAGCAGTTTCCGGGACAGGGGTACTTACGAGCAGTACTTC
CDR3: CASSFRDRGTYEQYF

size: few
V: TRBV19
J: TRBJ1-5
D: TRBD1
length: 17
DNA: TGTGCCAGTAGTCCACCCACCCTACGGGACAGGACTCAGCCCCAGCATTTT
CDR3: CASSPPTLRDRTQPQHF

size: .
V: TRBV14
J: TRBJ2-5
D: .
length: 11
DNA: TGTGCCCGCAGCCAAGCGAAGACCCAGTACTTC
CDR3: CARSQAKTQYF

size: .
V: TRBV7-7
J: TRBJ2-6
D: .
length: 19
DNA: TGTGCTAGCAGCAATACCCCAGGATCTAGGGACTCTGGGGCCAACGTCCTGACTTTC
CDR3: CASSNTPGSRDSGANVLTF